The rows below give T cell receptor beta chains drawn from one sample of a study of shared clonotypes between healthy human individuals. Data came from immunoSEQ multiplex PCR; TCRdb stores just in-frame clones and leaves some out. The sample carries about 1.1 million clones, approximately 77% recorded once. Sequencing input: memory CD4+ T cells from PBMCs. These receptors all stem from a man younger than 35 in good health. Some clones in this sample may be carry-over from other donors' samples. CDR3s include the opening cysteine and the closing phenylalanine or tryptophan. The order of the fields is V gene, J gene, clone size, D gene, CDR3 protein, CDR3 DNA. The D gene is left open where the match is weak. Clone size, where shown, is once, few, many, or a class for clones that have expanded.

>TRBV5-5|TRBJ2-7|many|-
CASSPERFVATEQYF
TGTGCCAGCAGCCCCGAAAGGTTCGTAGCTACCGAGCAGTACTTC
>TRBV11-2|TRBJ2-1|-|TRBD2
CASSLIRGGRINEQFF
TGTGCCAGCAGCTTAATCAGGGGCGGGAGGATCAATGAGCAGTTCTTC
>TRBV28|TRBJ1-2|-|-
CASSLMGSWGGYTF
TGTGCCAGCAGTTTAATGGGGAGTTGGGGCGGCTACACCTTC
>TRBV28|TRBJ2-7|-|-
CASSSPGSESYEQYF
TGTGCCAGCAGTTCTCCCGGGAGTGAATCCTACGAGCAGTACTTC
>TRBV19|TRBJ2-1|-|-
CASSIPRGPYNEQFF
TGTGCCAGTAGTATCCCAAGGGGACCCTACAATGAGCAGTTCTTC
>TRBV7-3|TRBJ2-1|-|-
CASNRGDGDEQFF
TGTGCCAGCAACCGGGGAGATGGGGATGAGCAGTTCTTC
>TRBV27|TRBJ1-2|-|TRBD1
CASSPLRDRVHGYTF
TGTGCCAGCAGTCCCCTCCGGGACAGGGTCCATGGCTACACCTTC
>TRBV10-3|TRBJ1-4|-|-
CAAGGAQGEKLFF
TGTGCCGCGGGCGGGGCCCAGGGAGAAAAACTGTTTTTT
>TRBV7-8|TRBJ1-2|-|-
CASSLDTANYGYTF
TGTGCCAGCAGCTTAGACACGGCTAACTATGGCTACACCTTC
>TRBV7-9|TRBJ2-1|once|-
CASTRDAYSSYNEQFF
TGTGCCAGCACCCGGGACGCCTATAGCTCCTACAATGAGCAGTTCTTC
>TRBV7-2|TRBJ2-7|-|-
CASSLVGTDSYEQYF
TGTGCCAGCAGCTTAGTTGGGACGGACTCCTACGAGCAGTACTTC
>TRBV27|TRBJ2-1|once|-
CASRVRTANEQFF
TGTGCCAGCAGAGTAAGGACAGCGAATGAGCAGTTCTTC
>TRBV30|TRBJ2-7|-|-
CAGRAGPYEQYF
TGTGCCGGTCGGGCAGGACCCTACGAGCAGTACTTC
>TRBV14|TRBJ1-6|few|-
CASSLRGGASPLHF
TGTGCCAGTAGCCTTCGGGGGGGAGCTTCACCCCTCCACTTT
>TRBV14|TRBJ2-7|-|-
CASSQKWTVAYEQYF
TGTGCCAGCAGCCAAAAATGGACAGTAGCCTACGAGCAGTACTTC
>TRBV5-1|TRBJ1-1|-|-
CASSLADRGHTEAFF
TGCGCCAGCAGCTTGGCCGACAGAGGGCACACTGAAGCTTTCTTT
>TRBV2|TRBJ1-4|-|-
CASRATNEKLFF
TGTGCCAGCAGAGCAACTAATGAAAAACTGTTTTTT
>TRBV5-4|TRBJ2-3|-|TRBD1
CASSPSGTGGADTQYF
TGTGCCAGCAGCCCCTCGGGGACAGGGGGCGCAGATACGCAGTATTTT
>TRBV5-1|TRBJ2-7|once|TRBD2
CASSPEPPAGEQYF
TGCGCCAGCAGCCCGGAACCGCCAGCGGGGGAGCAGTACTTC
>TRBV11-2|TRBJ1-4|-|-
CASSLGGQTTGEKLFF
TGTGCCAGCAGCTTAGGGGGCCAAACGACGGGGGAAAAACTGTTTTTT
>TRBV7-2|TRBJ2-1|-|TRBD2
CASSPGGLAGDNEQFF
TGTGCCAGCAGCCCGGGGGGACTAGCGGGGGACAATGAGCAGTTCTTC
>TRBV29-1|TRBJ2-5|-|-
CSALGNQETQYF
TGCAGCGCCCTTGGCAACCAAGAGACCCAGTACTTC
>TRBV18|TRBJ1-3|-|TRBD1
CASSMDRGLGNTIYF
TGTGCCAGCTCGATGGACAGGGGGCTTGGAAACACCATATATTTT
>TRBV4-3|TRBJ1-2|-|TRBD1
CASSQEDRAGGYAF
TGCGCCAGCAGCCAAGAAGATAGGGCAGGGGGCTACGCCTTC
>TRBV28|TRBJ1-5|-|-
CASSQLQGLGNQPQHF
TGTGCCAGCAGTCAGCTACAGGGTTTGGGGAATCAGCCCCAGCATTTT
>TRBV14|TRBJ2-1|-|-
CASASGSSYNEQFF
TGTGCCAGCGCATCAGGCTCATCCTACAATGAGCAGTTCTTC
>TRBV7-9|TRBJ1-3|-|-
CASSFRQGAGNTIYF
TGTGCCAGCAGCTTCAGGCAGGGTGCTGGAAACACCATATATTTT
>TRBV5-4|TRBJ1-6|-|-
CASSLEQGNSPLHF
TGTGCCAGCAGCTTGGAACAGGGCAACTCACCCCTCCACTTT
>TRBV27|TRBJ1-2|few|TRBD1
CASSLSTGADGYTF
TGTGCCAGCAGTTTATCCACAGGGGCCGATGGCTACACCTTC
>TRBV5-1|TRBJ2-7|-|TRBD1
CASSTGNRGEQYF
TGCGCCAGCAGCACGGGGAACAGGGGGGAGCAGTACTTC
>TRBV5-5|TRBJ2-7|-|-
CASSLSPRTYEQYF
TGTGCCAGCAGCTTGTCTCCCAGAACCTACGAGCAGTACTTC
>TRBV5-1|TRBJ2-1|-|TRBD2
CASRLPGLVVAEQFF
TGCGCCAGCAGACTTCCGGGACTAGTGGTGGCTGAGCAGTTCTTC
>TRBV19|TRBJ2-7|-|TRBD2
CASSTGLAGVRVEQYF
TGTGCCAGTAGTACCGGACTAGCGGGAGTGCGGGTCGAGCAGTACTTC
>TRBV2|TRBJ1-1|-|-
CASTPLRGWTEAFF
TGTGCCAGCACTCCCCTGAGAGGGTGGACTGAAGCTTTCTTT
>TRBV9|TRBJ2-3|-|-
CASSVSPSTDTQYF
TGTGCCAGCAGCGTATCCCCTAGCACAGATACGCAGTATTTT
>TRBV18|TRBJ1-5|-|-
CASSPDSSQPQHF
TGTGCCAGCTCACCAGACAGCAGTCAGCCCCAGCATTTT
>TRBV4-1|TRBJ2-5|-|-
CASSQGGAWETQYF
TGCGCCAGCAGCCAAGGGGGGGCGTGGGAGACCCAGTACTTC